Listed below are T cell receptor beta chains from one sample, sequenced in a study of radiation and T cells in renal cell carcinoma. TCRdb's copy holds only in-frame clones and misses some; the assay was immunoSEQ multiplex PCR. The sample holds 45,000 to 65,000 clones, approximately 80% seen once. Here the sequenced sample was blood, taken from a patient whose treatment included radiotherapy and nephrectomy. These TCRs come from a man between 60 and 70 years old with renal cell carcinoma. The CDR3 runs from the conserved cysteine through the conserved F or W. The D gene is left open where the match is weak. Where a row states a size, it is once, few, many or the class of an expanded clone; other rows omit it.

>once|TRBJ1-1|TRBV7-9|NA
TGTGCCAGCAGCTTAGACTACACTGAAGCTTTCTTT
CASSLDYTEAFF
>NA|TRBJ1-1|TRBV25-1|TRBD1
TGTGCCAGCCACCAACAGGGGGGAACTGAAGCTTTCTTT
CASHQQGGTEAFF
>NA|TRBJ1-4|TRBV7-9|NA
TGTGCCAGCAGCTCCACCGGGATTGAAAAACTGTTTTTT
CASSSTGIEKLFF
>NA|TRBJ2-3|TRBV29-1|NA
TGCAGCGTTGAACAGGGTTCAGATACGCAGTATTTT
CSVEQGSDTQYF
>NA|TRBJ1-2|TRBV6-1|NA
TGTGCCAGCAGTGAAGGGGTAGGGAACTATGGCTACACCTTC
CASSEGVGNYGYTF
>NA|TRBJ2-7|TRBV10-3|NA
TGTGCCATCAGTGAGTGGACTTACGAGCAGTACTTC
CAISEWTYEQYF
>NA|TRBJ2-1|TRBV5-6|TRBD1
TGTGCCAGCAGCTGGGGGACAGACTACAATGAGCAGTTCTTC
CASSWGTDYNEQFF
>NA|TRBJ1-1|TRBV6-1|NA
TGTGCCAGCAGTGAATTTGGGTTCGGGAACACTGAAGCTTTCTTT
CASSEFGFGNTEAFF
>once|TRBJ2-2|TRBV7-9|NA
TGTGCCAGCAGCTCCTTTTACACCGGGGAGCTGTTTTTT
CASSSFYTGELFF
>NA|TRBJ2-7|TRBV10-3|NA
TGTGCCATCAGTTGGCGGGGGCAGAATTCTATCTCCTACGAGCAGTACTTC
CAISWRGQNSISYEQYF
>NA|TRBJ1-2|TRBV11-2|TRBD1
TGTGCCAGCAGCTTAGGGCCGGACAGGGGTGGCTACACCTTC
CASSLGPDRGGYTF
>once|TRBJ2-1|TRBV25-1|TRBD1
TGTGCCAGCAGTGGAGGACAGGACTACAATGAGCAGTTCTTC
CASSGGQDYNEQFF
>NA|TRBJ2-3|TRBV6-5|TRBD2
TGTGCCAGCAGGCCACTAGCGGGCACAGATACGCAGTATTTT
CASRPLAGTDTQYF
>NA|TRBJ2-2|TRBV6-4|TRBD2
TGTGCCAGCAGTGACTCGACTAGCGGGGTCACCGGGGAGCTGTTTTTT
CASSDSTSGVTGELFF
>once|TRBJ2-3|TRBV5-4|TRBD2
TGTGCCAGCAGCTTGGAGCCGGGAGGTGCAGATACGCAGTATTTT
CASSLEPGGADTQYF
>NA|TRBJ1-6|TRBV15|NA
TGTGCCACCAGCAGAGAACCCAATCCCGTTAATTCACCCCTCCACTTT
CATSREPNPVNSPLHF
>NA|TRBJ1-1|TRBV5-1|NA
TGCGCCAGCAGCTTTGTGGGGGAGACTGAAGCTTTCTTT
CASSFVGETEAFF
>NA|TRBJ1-5|TRBV4-1|NA
TGCGCCAGCAGCTGGGAGGCACGCAATCAGCCCCAGCATTTT
CASSWEARNQPQHF
>NA|TRBJ1-3|TRBV29-1|TRBD1
TGCAGCGTTGAGACAGGGATTCGAGACACCATATATTTT
CSVETGIRDTIYF
>few|TRBJ1-6|TRBV12-5|TRBD1
TGTGCTAGTGGTGACAGGGGGTTCTATAATTCACCCCTCCACTTT
CASGDRGFYNSPLHF
>NA|TRBJ2-7|TRBV7-8|NA
TGTGCCAGCAGCCCGGCGACGGGGAGCTCCTACGAGCAGTACTTC
CASSPATGSSYEQYF
>NA|TRBJ2-7|TRBV5-6|NA
TGTGCCAGCAGCTTTGCCGGGATTTACTACGAGCAGTACTTC
CASSFAGIYYEQYF
>NA|TRBJ1-1|TRBV5-1|NA
TGCGCCAGCAGCTCCACCGGACAGAGGAACACTGAAGCTTTCTTT
CASSSTGQRNTEAFF
>NA|TRBJ2-5|TRBV5-1|NA
TGCGCCAGCAGCTTGGGGAGTGAGACCCAGTACTTC
CASSLGSETQYF
>NA|TRBJ1-2|TRBV11-2|TRBD1
TGTGCCAGCAGCTTAGAGCCCACAGGGGTCGAAGGCTACACCTTC
CASSLEPTGVEGYTF
>NA|TRBJ2-5|TRBV11-2|NA
TGTGCCAGCAGCTTTGGGGGGACCCAAGAGACCCAGTACTTC
CASSFGGTQETQYF